The rows below give T cell receptor beta chains drawn from one sample of a study of blood T cell repertoires in COVID-19. TCRdb's copy holds only in-frame clones and misses some; the assay was immunoSEQ multiplex PCR. The table shows 250,000 to 400,000 clones, with around 87% occurring only once. The sample was peripheral blood. These receptors were collected from a man in his fifties or sixties with active or convalescent COVID-19. Both conserved end residues are part of each CDR3. D genes are given only for firm matches. The size field is filled for only some rows; it gives once, few, many or a size class.

clone size	V gene	D gene	J gene	CDR3 protein	CDR3 DNA
.	TRBV4-1	TRBD1	TRBJ1-1	CASSPGDRGFVNTEAFF	TGCGCCAGCAGCCCGGGGGACAGGGGCTTTGTGAACACTGAAGCTTTCTTT
.	TRBV9	.	TRBJ1-1	CASSVAGVDTEAFF	TGTGCCAGCAGCGTAGCAGGGGTTGACACTGAAGCTTTCTTT
.	TRBV27	TRBD1	TRBJ1-5	CASSPHPGTGPYSNQPQHF	TGTGCCAGCAGTCCACACCCGGGGACAGGCCCTTATAGCAATCAGCCCCAGCATTTT
.	TRBV3-1/TRBV3-2	TRBD2	TRBJ2-1	CASSHSLAASYNEQFF	TGTGCCAGCAGCCATTCCCTAGCGGCCTCCTACAATGAGCAGTTCTTC
.	TRBV3-1/TRBV3-2	.	TRBJ2-5	CASSQDTRPQETQYF	TGTGCCAGCAGCCAAGACACCAGGCCACAAGAGACCCAGTACTTC
.	TRBV29-1	.	TRBJ2-5	CSVEGRGQETQYF	TGCAGCGTTGAAGGGCGAGGGCAGGAGACCCAGTACTTC
.	TRBV19	TRBD1	TRBJ2-2	CASSAGTGYTGELFF	TGTGCCAGTAGCGCCGGGACAGGGTACACCGGGGAGCTGTTTTTT
.	TRBV27	.	TRBJ1-6	CASSPRRGGSPLHF	TGTGCCAGCAGTCCCCGTAGAGGTGGTTCACCCCTCCACTTT
.	TRBV11-2	.	TRBJ2-7	CAALEGNRGNEQYF	TGTGCCGCACTGGAGGGGAACCGGGGGAACGAGCAGTACTTC
.	TRBV5-6	TRBD1	TRBJ1-4	CASSLQGTENEKLFF	TGTGCCAGCAGCTTGCAAGGGACAGAAAATGAAAAACTGTTTTTT
.	TRBV6-1	TRBD1	TRBJ2-3	CASSEAVDRVGTQYF	TGTGCCAGCAGTGAAGCCGTGGACAGGGTGGGTACGCAGTATTTT
few	TRBV6-5	TRBD1	TRBJ1-1	CASNPGGTEAFF	TGTGCCAGCAACCCAGGGGGCACTGAAGCTTTCTTT
.	TRBV27	.	TRBJ2-7	CASSRDLTGYEQYF	TGTGCCAGCAGTCGGGACTTAACAGGATACGAGCAGTACTTC
.	TRBV18	.	TRBJ1-5	CASSPRGRYSNQPQHF	TGTGCCAGCTCACCACGAGGGCGTTATAGCAATCAGCCCCAGCATTTT
.	TRBV30	TRBD1	TRBJ1-6	CAWSFGQGINSPLHF	TGTGCCTGGAGTTTTGGACAGGGGATAAATTCACCCCTCCACTTT
.	TRBV28	.	TRBJ1-2	CASSRARGDYGYTF	TGTGCCAGCAGCCGTGCCAGGGGTGACTATGGCTACACCTTC
.	TRBV12-3/TRBV12-4	TRBD1	TRBJ2-1	CASSLDRGNEQFF	TGTGCCAGCAGCTTAGACAGGGGCAATGAGCAGTTCTTC
.	TRBV11-2	.	TRBJ2-1	CASSLRVGSYNEQFF	TGTGCCAGCAGCTTACGGGTGGGCTCCTACAATGAGCAGTTCTTC
.	TRBV27	TRBD1	TRBJ1-2	CASRSPGTVPFYTF	TGTGCCAGCCGATCTCCCGGGACAGTACCTTTCTACACCTTC